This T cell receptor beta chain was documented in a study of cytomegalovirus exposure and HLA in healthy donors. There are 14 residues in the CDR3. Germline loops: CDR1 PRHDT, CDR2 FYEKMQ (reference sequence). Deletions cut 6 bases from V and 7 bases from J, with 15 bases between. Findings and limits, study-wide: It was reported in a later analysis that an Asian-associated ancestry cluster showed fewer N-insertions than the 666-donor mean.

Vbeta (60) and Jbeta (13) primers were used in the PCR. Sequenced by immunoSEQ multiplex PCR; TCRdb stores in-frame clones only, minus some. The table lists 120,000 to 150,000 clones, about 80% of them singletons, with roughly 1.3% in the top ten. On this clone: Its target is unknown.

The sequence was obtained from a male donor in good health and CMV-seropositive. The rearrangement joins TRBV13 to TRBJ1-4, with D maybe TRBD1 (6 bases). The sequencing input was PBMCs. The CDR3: CASRKGGGLEKLFF. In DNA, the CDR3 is TGTGCCAGCAGAAAGGGGGGGGGCCTTGAAAAACTGTTTTTT.